This T cell receptor beta chain was sequenced in a study of blood T cell repertoires in COVID-19. The repertoire was sequenced with immunoSEQ multiplex PCR; TCRdb's copy has only in-frame clones and lacks some. In the table there are about 180,000 clones, 75% to 90% of which are singletons. The TCR originated in a woman in her thirties or forties with acute COVID-19. The sequenced material came from PBMCs or T cells enriched from blood (not recorded which).

The CDR3 here is CASSLDRVGEKLFF. The CDR3 bases are TGCGCCAGCAGCCTGGACAGGGTCGGGGAAAAACTGTTTTTT. The chain recombines TRBV5-1 with TRBJ1-4, with 8 bases matching TRBD1. V lost 4 bases, J lost 8 bases, and 7 bases stayed unmatched. The germline gives CDR1 SGHRS, CDR2 YFSETQ. There are 14 residues in the CDR3.